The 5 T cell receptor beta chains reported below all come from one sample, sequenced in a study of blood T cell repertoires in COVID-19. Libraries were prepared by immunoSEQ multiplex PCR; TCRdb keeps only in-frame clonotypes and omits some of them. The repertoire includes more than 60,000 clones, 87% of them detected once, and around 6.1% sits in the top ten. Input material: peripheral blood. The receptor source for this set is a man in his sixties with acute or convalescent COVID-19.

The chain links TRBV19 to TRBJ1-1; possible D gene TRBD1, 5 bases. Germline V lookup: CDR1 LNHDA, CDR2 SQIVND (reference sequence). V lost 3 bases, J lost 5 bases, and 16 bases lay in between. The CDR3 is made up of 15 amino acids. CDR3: CASSIDGGRDTEAFF. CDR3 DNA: TGTGCCAGTAGTATTGACGGGGGTAGGGATACTGAAGCTTTCTTT.

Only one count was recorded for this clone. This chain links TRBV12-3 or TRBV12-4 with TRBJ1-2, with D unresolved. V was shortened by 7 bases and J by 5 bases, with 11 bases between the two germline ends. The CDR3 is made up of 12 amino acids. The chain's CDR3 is CASTDPGYGYTF. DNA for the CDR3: TGTGCCAGCACCGACCCGGGATATGGCTACACCTTC.

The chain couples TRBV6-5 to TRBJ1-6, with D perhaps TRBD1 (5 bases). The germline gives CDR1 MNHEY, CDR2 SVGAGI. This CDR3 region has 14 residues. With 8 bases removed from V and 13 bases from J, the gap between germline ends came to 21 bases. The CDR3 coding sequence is TGTGCCAGCGGAGGGGTCCGGGGTAGCTCTCCCCTCCACTTT. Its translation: CASGGVRGSSPLHF.

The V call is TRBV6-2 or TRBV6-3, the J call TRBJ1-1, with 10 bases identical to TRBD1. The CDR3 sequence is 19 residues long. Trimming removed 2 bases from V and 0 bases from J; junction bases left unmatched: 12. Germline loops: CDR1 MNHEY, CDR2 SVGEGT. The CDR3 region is CASSYRPGQGSIMNTEAFF. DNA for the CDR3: TGTGCCAGCAGTTACCGGCCGGGACAGGGGTCCATTATGAACACTGAAGCTTTCTTT.

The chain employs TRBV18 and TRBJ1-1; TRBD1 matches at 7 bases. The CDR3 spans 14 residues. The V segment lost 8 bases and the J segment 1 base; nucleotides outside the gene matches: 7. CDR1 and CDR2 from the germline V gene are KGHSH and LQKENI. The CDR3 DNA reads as TGTGCCAGCCGCGACAGGGATAAGAACACTGAAGCTTTCTTT. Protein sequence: CASRDRDKNTEAFF.